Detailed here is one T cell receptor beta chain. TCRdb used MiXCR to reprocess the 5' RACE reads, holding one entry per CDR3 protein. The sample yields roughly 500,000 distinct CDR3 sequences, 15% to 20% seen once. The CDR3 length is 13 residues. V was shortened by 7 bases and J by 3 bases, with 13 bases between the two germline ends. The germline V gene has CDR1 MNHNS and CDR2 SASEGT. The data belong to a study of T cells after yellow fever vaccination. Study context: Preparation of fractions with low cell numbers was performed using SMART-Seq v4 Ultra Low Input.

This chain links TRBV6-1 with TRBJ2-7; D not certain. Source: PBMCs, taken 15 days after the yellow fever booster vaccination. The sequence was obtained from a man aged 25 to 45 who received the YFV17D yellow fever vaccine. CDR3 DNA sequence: TGTGCCAGCACCGACGGATTGGACTACGAGCAGTACTTC. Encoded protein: CASTDGLDYEQYF.